This T cell receptor beta chain comes out of a study of cytomegalovirus exposure and HLA in healthy donors. The PCR ran on 60 Vbeta and 13 Jbeta primers. How the authors handled the data: Approximately 12 million of some 80 million unique TCR beta chains were shared, per a later count. Using immunoSEQ multiplex PCR, the repertoire was profiled, and TCRdb retains in-frame clones only, with some absent. The D gene and trimming were derived from the DNA, and the V and J assignments and clone size from that table. Among 100,000 to 150,000 clones, about 84% were seen once, and the ten largest hold less than 4.5%. Nominally healthy donors provided the samples, though records likely missed some immune exposures. Concerning this clone itself: The antigen is unknown.

Trimming cost V 3 bases and J 0 bases, with 6 bases left between them. CDR3 length: 14 residues. Germline assignment: CDR1 LNHDA and CDR2 SQIVND (reference sequence). Broader study findings: Accurate HLA-A and HLA-B prediction from TCR beta sequences was reported for most subjects. Earlier analysis yielded a pattern in which most TCR beta V segments were productive about 87% or about 30% of the time.

The sequencing sample was made of PBMCs. The TCR originated in a man aged 40-50 years in good health and CMV-seronegative. This chain joins TRBV19 and TRBJ1-3; D is undetermined. CDR3 in amino acids: CASSIAYSGNTIYF. In DNA form, the CDR3 reads TGTGCCAGTAGTATTGCCTACTCTGGAAACACCATATATTTT.